These 31 T cell receptor beta chains originate from one sample sequenced in a study of T cell responses to AZD1222 COVID-19 vaccine. Clones were read by immunoSEQ multiplex PCR, and TCRdb kept only the in-frame ones, dropping some. The sample has about 130,000 clones, 70% to 90% seen once. Here the sequenced sample was peripheral blood, taken 28 days after the second AZD1222 dose. These receptor sequences come from an adult who received the AZD1222 COVID-19 vaccine.

The chain is built from TRBV7-2 and TRBJ2-3; D perhaps matches TRBD1 (5 bases). Germline loops: CDR1 SGHTA, CDR2 FQGNSA. The CDR3 consists of 15 residues. Trimming cost V 2 bases and J 0 bases, with 9 bases left between them. The CDR3 is CASSLRPGSTDTQYF. The CDR3 DNA is TGTGCCAGCAGCTTAAGGCCAGGGAGCACAGATACGCAGTATTTT.

The J gene is TRBJ2-1, the V gene TRBV2; 14 bases line up with TRBD2. Germline CDR1 reads SNHLY; CDR2 reads FYNNEI. This CDR3 contains 18 residues. With 6 bases clipped from V and 7 bases from J, the junction kept 14 bases outside the gene matches. The CDR3 spells CASRALQTSGRARNEQFF. The DNA for the CDR3 is TGTGCCAGCAGGGCTCTCCAGACTAGCGGGAGGGCTAGAAATGAGCAGTTCTTC.

This clone was observed a few times. The rearrangement links TRBV2 to TRBJ1-5, with TRBD1 identical over 8 bases. This CDR3 has 14 residues. V shed 8 bases and J 6 bases; nucleotides not matched to a gene: 9. CDR1 and CDR2 from the germline V gene are SNHLY and FYNNEI. CDR3 region: CASEQTGVRQPQHF. CDR3 sequence (DNA): TGTGCCAGCGAGCAGACAGGGGTCCGTCAGCCCCAGCATTTT.

The chain uses TRBV7-2 and TRBJ2-1; 12 nucleotides agree with TRBD2. The CDR3 covers 15 residues. In germline, CDR1 is SGHTA, CDR2 FQGNSA. V gave up 2 bases and J gave up 9 bases; unmatched junction bases: 5. The DNA of the CDR3 is TGTGCCAGCAGCTTAAGGACTAGCGGGGAGCTTGAGCAGTTCTTC. Translation: CASSLRTSGELEQFF.

The gene calls are TRBV6-2 or TRBV6-3 and TRBJ1-1; D not certain. Germline-derived CDR1 and CDR2 are MNHEY and SVGEGT. The CDR3 length is 13 residues. Deletions cut 4 bases from V and 4 bases from J, with 10 bases between. This CDR3 reads CASSLEWATEAFF. CDR3 nucleotides: TGTGCCAGCAGTTTGGAGTGGGCCACTGAAGCTTTCTTT.

The chain employs TRBV7-2 and TRBJ1-3; a weak D match, TRBD1 (6 bases). V was clipped by 5 bases and J by 2 bases, with 13 bases between them. This CDR3 has 15 amino acids. CDR1 and CDR2 (germline): SGHTA, FQGNSA. The CDR3 is CASSEDWGPGNTIYF. The CDR3 DNA reads TGTGCCAGCAGCGAAGACTGGGGGCCTGGAAACACCATATATTTT.

The chain recombines TRBV27 with TRBJ1-2; no clear D gene. Trimming shortened V by 0 bases and J by 4 bases, and 15 bases separated the two germline ends. Per germline, CDR1 MNHEY and CDR2 SMNVEV (reference sequence). The CDR3 contains 16 residues. CDR3 nucleotide sequence: TGTGCCAGCAGTTTATCCGGGTACGGTTCCAGCTATGGCTACACCTTC. This translates into CASSLSGYGSSYGYTF.

The chain recombines TRBV28 with TRBJ1-5; a weak D match, TRBD1 (6 bases). Trimming removed 6 bases from V and 4 bases from J, with 13 bases in between. Germline V gene lookup returns CDR1 MDHEN and CDR2 SYDVKM. This CDR3 has 14 residues. This CDR3 reads CASSRGFGNQPQHF. CDR3 DNA sequence: TGTGCCAGCAGCAGGGGTTTTGGGAATCAGCCCCAGCATTTT.

This chain uses TRBV4-1 with TRBJ1-1; D perhaps matches TRBD1 (5 bases). V lost 3 bases and J 1 base, leaving 12 bases between the germline ends. This CDR3 region has 15 residues. The germline V gene has CDR1 MGHRA and CDR2 YSYEKL. CDR3 loop: CASSHPAGPNTEAFF. CDR3 DNA: TGCGCCAGCAGCCATCCAGCAGGGCCGAACACTGAAGCTTTCTTT.

J is TRBJ1-3 and V is TRBV6-5; D possibly corresponds to TRBD1 (5 bases). Trimming stripped 7 bases from V and 0 bases from J, with 10 bases between. Germline values: CDR1 MNHEY, CDR2 SVGAGI. The CDR3 covers 14 residues. CDR3 sequence: CASTQGYSGNTIYF. CDR3 DNA: TGTGCCAGCACCCAGGGCTACTCTGGAAACACCATATATTTT.

This rearrangement joins TRBV4-3 to TRBJ1-2; 7 nucleotides agree with TRBD1. CDR1 is LGHNA and CDR2 is YSLEER in the germline V gene. V gave up 0 bases and J gave up 10 bases; unmatched junction bases: 2. The CDR3 sequence is 12 residues long. CDR3 sequence reads: CASSQEQGDYTF. The CDR3, as DNA: TGCGCCAGCAGCCAAGAGCAGGGGGACTACACCTTC.

This clone is a singleton in its sample. The J gene is TRBJ2-5, the V gene TRBV5-6; D is possibly TRBD1 (5 bases). The germline CDR1 and CDR2 sequences are SGHDT and YYEEEE. The CDR3 sequence is 13 residues long. Trimming stripped 1 base from V and 4 bases from J, with 8 bases between. Here the CDR3 reads CASSLSRGETQYF. In nucleotides, the CDR3 is TGTGCCAGCAGCTTGTCAAGGGGAGAGACCCAGTACTTC.

The chain is built from TRBV5-1 and TRBJ1-2, with TRBD1 matching over 7 bases. Germline V CDR1 and CDR2: SGHRS, YFSETQ. After removal of 4 bases from V and 4 bases from J, the junction contained 7 bases not matched to a gene. This CDR3 region has 14 residues. CDR3 DNA sequence: TGCGCCAGCAGCCTAAACAGGGGACCCTATGGCTACACCTTC. This codes for CASSLNRGPYGYTF.

The gene calls are TRBV13 and TRBJ2-5; unclear D gene. V was shortened by 0 bases and J by 5 bases, with 10 bases between the two germline ends. Germline V gene data show CDR1 as PRHDT and CDR2 as FYEKMQ (reference sequence). This CDR3 has 14 amino acids. The CDR3 spells CASSLGSRRETQYF. CDR3 bases: TGTGCCAGCAGCTTAGGATCGCGTCGGGAGACCCAGTACTTC.

The gene calls are TRBV3-1 (or the pseudogene TRBV3-2) and TRBJ2-5, with TRBD2 identical over 10 bases. Germline values: CDR1 LGHDT, CDR2 YNNKEL (reference sequence). The CDR3 sequence is 14 residues long. With 4 bases clipped from V and 3 bases from J, the junction kept 2 bases outside the gene matches. This CDR3 is CASSPSGGEETQYF. The CDR3 bases are TGTGCCAGCAGCCCTAGCGGGGGAGAAGAGACCCAGTACTTC.

The DNA for the CDR3 is TGTGCCAGTAGTCCCCGGGGCTTCCCCGGGATAACCGGGGAGCTGTTTTTT. Translating it yields CASSPRGFPGITGELFF. The rearrangement joins TRBV19 to TRBJ2-2; D is perhaps TRBD1 or TRBD2 (5 bases each). CDR1 and CDR2 from the germline V gene are LNHDA and SQIVND (reference sequence). The germline V and J ends were trimmed by 5 bases and 5 bases, with 21 bases remaining between them. CDR3 length: 17 amino acids.

This rearrangement joins TRBV19 to TRBJ2-4; possibly TRBD2 for D (6 bases). V was cut by 7 bases and J by 1 base, with 17 bases left in between. Per germline, CDR1 LNHDA and CDR2 SQIVND (reference sequence). This CDR3 is 16 amino acids long. CDR3 nucleotides: TGTGCCAGTACTTCTGGGGGAGGAGGGGCCAAAAACATTCAGTACTTC. Translation: CASTSGGGGAKNIQYF.

The chain combines TRBV5-4 with TRBJ1-1, with 7 nucleotides matching TRBD1. This CDR3 region has 14 residues. CDR1 and CDR2 (germline): SGHNT, YYREEE (reference sequence). Germline trimming cut 4 bases from V and 4 bases from J; bases unmatched to any gene: 7. CDR3 sequence reads: CASSLTGSVTEAFF. The CDR3 region has the DNA TGTGCCAGCAGCCTGACAGGGTCGGTCACTGAAGCTTTCTTT.

Comments on this clone: One end of the junction does not line up with germline, which may come from a read error. The gene calls are TRBV6-2 or TRBV6-3 and TRBJ2-3; TRBD2 might be the D (6 bases). The CDR3 is 12 residues long. The germline V gene has CDR1 MNHEY and CDR2 SVGEGT. CDR3 protein: CASSYPRGTLNF. In DNA form, the CDR3 reads TGTGCCAGCAGTTACCCCCGCGGGACTTTAAATTTT.

The chain combines TRBV30 with TRBJ2-7; TRBD1 or TRBD2 may be the D gene (5 bases each). CDR1 is GTSNPN and CDR2 is SVGIG in the germline V gene (reference sequence). The V and J ends lost 5 bases and 7 bases respectively, with 24 bases between them. The length of the CDR3 is 15 residues. DNA for the CDR3: TGTGCCTGGGAGGCCGGGACCGCGTTTGGGGGAGAGCAGTACTTC. Encoded protein: CAWEAGTAFGGEQYF.

Comments on this clone: Other nucleotide sequences in the sample specify the same CDR3. This chain connects TRBV27 to TRBJ1-5; D not certain. V lost 2 bases and J lost 5, with 7 bases in between. This CDR3 region has 13 residues. Germline V lookup: CDR1 MNHEY, CDR2 SMNVEV (reference sequence). The CDR3 loop reads CASSLRRDQPQHF. CDR3 sequence (DNA): TGTGCCAGCAGTTTACGACGGGATCAGCCCCAGCATTTT.

The chain has TRBV6-2 or TRBV6-3 and TRBJ1-2, with 9 positions matching TRBD1. This CDR3 spans 13 amino acids. CDR1 and CDR2 from the germline V gene are MNHEY and SVGEGT. The V segment lost 5 bases and the J segment 7 bases; nucleotides outside the gene matches: 5. The CDR3 bases are TGTGCCAGCAGTACCGGGACAGGGACTGGCTACACCTTC. This encodes CASSTGTGTGYTF.

The sample holds one count of this clone. The chain couples TRBV28 to TRBJ1-4, with unresolved D. V was clipped by 3 bases and J by 8 bases, with 16 bases between them. Germline CDR1 MDHEN, CDR2 SYDVKM. CDR3 length equals 15 residues. CDR3 nucleotides: TGTGCCAGCAGTTTGGCGTCACGACGAGAGGAAAAACTGTTTTTT. Its translation is CASSLASRREEKLFF.

This chain joins TRBV10-1 and TRBJ1-1; D not certain. Trimming removed 3 bases from V and 1 base from J, with 9 bases in between. The CDR3 length is 14 residues. Germline CDR1 and CDR2: WNHNN and SYGVQD (reference sequence). The CDR3 DNA reads as TGCGCCAGCAGTGATAGCCCGGGGAACACTGAAGCTTTCTTT. Amino acids: CASSDSPGNTEAFF.

This clone was recorded a few times. The chain joins TRBV27 to TRBJ2-7, with D hard to call. The CDR3 runs to 12 residues. CDR1 MNHEY and CDR2 SMNVEV come from the germline V gene (reference sequence). V was cut by 8 bases and J by 3 bases, with 11 bases left in between. CDR3 DNA: TGTGCCAGCGGGTCGCCTTTCTACGAGCAGTACTTC. Translation gives CASGSPFYEQYF.

The rearrangement links TRBV6-5 to TRBJ1-5, with 8 nucleotides matching TRBD1. The germline V gene has CDR1 MNHEY and CDR2 SVGAGI. This CDR3 is built from 14 residues. Unmatched junction bases numbered 8, after V lost 9 bases and J lost 4 bases. The CDR3 nucleotides are TGTGCCAGTCTATCGGACAGGGTTAATCAGCCCCAGCATTTT. It is translated as CASLSDRVNQPQHF.

V usage is TRBV5-4 and J usage is TRBJ2-1; 9 bases match TRBD2. The CDR3 length is 16 residues. Losses at the gene ends were 5 bases for V and 2 bases for J; bases not matched to a gene: 8. The V gene's germline CDR1 is SGHNT and CDR2 YYREEE (reference sequence). For the CDR3, the DNA is TGTGCCAGCAGGAAAACTAGCGGGTCAGCCTACAATGAGCAGTTCTTC. It codes for CASRKTSGSAYNEQFF.

The genes are TRBV7-2 and TRBJ1-2; a weak D match, TRBD1 (5 bases). CDR1 and CDR2 (germline): SGHTA, FQGNSA. V was clipped by 3 bases and J by 7 bases, with 15 bases between them. This CDR3 spans 14 amino acids. CDR3 bases: TGTGCCAGCAGCTTTGGGACCTCCTCAGTTGGCTACACCTTC. It translates to CASSFGTSSVGYTF.

This clone was seen many times. This chain uses TRBV30 with TRBJ1-1, with D unclear. V lost 3 bases to trimming and J lost 12 bases, with 14 bases between them. The length of the CDR3 is 11 residues. CDR1 is GTSNPN, CDR2 SVGIG, per germline (reference sequence). The CDR3 region has the DNA TGTGCCTGGAGGGAGTTTGGTCTATCTTTCTTT. Its translation: CAWREFGLSFF.

This chain links TRBV2 with TRBJ2-1; possible D gene TRBD2, 6 bases. The CDR3 sequence is 15 residues long. Germline V lookup: CDR1 SNHLY, CDR2 FYNNEI. The V gene lost 6 bases and the J gene lost 5 bases, with 17 bases spanning the gap. CDR3 in amino acids: CASRGLALSDNEQFF. In DNA, the CDR3 is TGTGCCAGCAGGGGGCTAGCGTTGTCGGACAATGAGCAGTTCTTC.

The rearrangement links TRBV6-5 to TRBJ2-5; maybe TRBD1 (6 bases). With 2 bases removed from V and 1 base from J, the gap between germline ends came to 8 bases. The CDR3 spans 14 residues. The V gene's germline CDR1 is MNHEY and CDR2 SVGAGI. In DNA form, the CDR3 reads TGTGCCAGCAGTTACGGGACAAGCCAAGAGACCCAGTACTTC. It translates to CASSYGTSQETQYF.